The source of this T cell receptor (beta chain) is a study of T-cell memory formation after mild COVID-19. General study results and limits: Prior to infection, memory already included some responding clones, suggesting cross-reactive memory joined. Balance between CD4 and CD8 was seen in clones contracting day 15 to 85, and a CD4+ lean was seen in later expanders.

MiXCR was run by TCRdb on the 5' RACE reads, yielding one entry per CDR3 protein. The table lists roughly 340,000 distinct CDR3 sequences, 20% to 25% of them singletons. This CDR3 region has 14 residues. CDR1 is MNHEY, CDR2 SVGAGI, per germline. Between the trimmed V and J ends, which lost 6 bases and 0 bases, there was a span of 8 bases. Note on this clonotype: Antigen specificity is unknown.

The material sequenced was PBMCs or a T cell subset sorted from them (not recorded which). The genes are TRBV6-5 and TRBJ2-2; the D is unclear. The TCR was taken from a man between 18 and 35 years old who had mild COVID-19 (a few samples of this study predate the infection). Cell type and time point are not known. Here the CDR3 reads CASSPVSNTGELFF. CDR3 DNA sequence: TGTGCCAGCAGCCCGGTATCGAACACCGGGGAGCTGTTTTTT.